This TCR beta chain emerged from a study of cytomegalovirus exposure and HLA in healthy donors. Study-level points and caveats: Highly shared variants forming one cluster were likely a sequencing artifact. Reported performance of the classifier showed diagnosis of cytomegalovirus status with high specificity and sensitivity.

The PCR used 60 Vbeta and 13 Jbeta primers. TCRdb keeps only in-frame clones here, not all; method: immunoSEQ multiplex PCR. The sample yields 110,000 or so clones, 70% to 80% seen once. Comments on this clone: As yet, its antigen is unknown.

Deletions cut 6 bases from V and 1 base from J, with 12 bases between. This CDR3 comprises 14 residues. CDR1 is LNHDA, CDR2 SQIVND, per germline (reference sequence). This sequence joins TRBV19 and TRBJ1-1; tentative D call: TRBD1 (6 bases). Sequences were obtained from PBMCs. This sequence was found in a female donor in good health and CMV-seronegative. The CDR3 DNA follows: TGTGCCAGTAGGTCGGACAGTTGGAACACTGAAGCTTTCTTT. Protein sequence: CASRSDSWNTEAFF.